The 32 T cell receptor beta chains reported below all come from one sample, sequenced in a study of T cells in Graves' hyperthyroidism and ophthalmopathy. TCR beta CDR3 region amplification was performed from RNA transcripts. TCR CDR3 underwent first-round RT-PCR with the HTBI primer set. TCRdb processed the multiplex PCR reads anew with MiXCR; each CDR3 protein has one entry. The sample has about half a million distinct CDR3 sequences; under 25% are singletons. Sequenced material: blood. These receptors were obtained from a man aged 18 to 30 with Graves' hyperthyroidism.

This clonotype has more than one count but fewer than ten. The CDR3 spells CASSPLSPTVDSPLHF. The CDR3 DNA sequence: TGTGCCAGCAGTCCACTTAGCCCGACGGTAGATTCACCCCTCCACTTT. The rearrangement links TRBV27 to TRBJ1-6; the D is unclear. V lost 5 bases, J lost 8 bases, and 19 bases lay in between. This CDR3 contains 16 residues. Germline assignment: CDR1 MNHEY and CDR2 SMNVEV (reference sequence).

J is TRBJ1-1 and V is TRBV11-2, with D unresolved. Germline V CDR1 and CDR2: SGHAT, FQNNGV. The ends were cut back, 4 bases at V and 4 bases at J, with 16 bases in the middle. This CDR3 is built from 15 residues. Here the CDR3 DNA reads TGTGCCAGCAGCTACCGAGAGAATGCCCCCACTGAAGCTTTCTTT. Encoded protein: CASSYRENAPTEAFF.

V and J are TRBV12-3 or TRBV12-4 and TRBJ1-2, with TRBD1 matching 9 bases. V lost 4 bases, J lost 1 base, and 4 bases stayed unmatched. This CDR3 spans 15 amino acids. DNA for the CDR3: TGTGCCAGCAGTTGGACAGGGGCCAATAACTATGGCTACACCTTC. This translates into CASSWTGANNYGYTF.

This clonotype was seen repeatedly, ten times or more. The chain employs TRBV7-8 and TRBJ2-2, with D maybe TRBD1 (5 bases). The CDR3 covers 18 residues. V gave up 0 bases and J gave up 1 base, with 15 bases separating them. The germline gives CDR1 SGHVS, CDR2 FQNEAQ. The CDR3 DNA reads TGTGCCAGCAGCTTAGCGCGAATAGGCCAGGGGAACACCGGGGAGCTGTTTTTT. Translated, it gives CASSLARIGQGNTGELFF.

There are many counts of this clonotype. The chain combines TRBV7-8 with TRBJ1-1; perhaps TRBD1 as D (5 bases). CDR1 SGHVS and CDR2 FQNEAQ come from the germline V gene. The CDR3 is 15 amino acids. Trimming cost V 7 bases and J 6 bases, with 21 bases left between them. The CDR3 sequence: CASNTNSLGRAEAFF. For the CDR3, the DNA is TGTGCCAGCAACACCAACAGTTTGGGGCGGGCTGAAGCTTTCTTT. Filled out from reference TRBV7-8 and TRBJ1-1, the complete variable domain reads GAGVSQSPRYKVAKRGQDVALRCDPISGHVSLFWYQQALGQGPEFLTYFQNEAQLDKSGLPSDRFFAERPEGSVSTLKIQRTQQEDSAVYLCASNTNSLGRAEAFFGQGTRLTVV.

This clonotype occurred many times. The chain couples TRBV5-1 to TRBJ2-7; the D gene is possibly TRBD1 (5 bases). CDR1 is SGHRS, CDR2 YFSETQ, per germline. There are 12 residues in the CDR3. Trimming removed 3 bases at V and 7 bases at J, with 11 bases between. The CDR3 reads CASSSGPGEQYF. In DNA, the CDR3 is TGCGCCAGCAGCTCCGGCCCAGGGGAGCAGTACTTC.

This clonotype was found many times. The chain joins TRBV6-5 to TRBJ1-1; D remains unclear. With 5 bases removed from V and 6 bases from J, the gap between germline ends came to 7 bases. Germline CDR1 reads MNHEY; CDR2 reads SVGAGI. This CDR3 comprises 11 residues. CDR3 nucleotides: TGTGCCAGCAGTCGGGCAGCTGAAGCTTTCTTT. This encodes CASSRAAEAFF.

V is TRBV18 and J is TRBJ1-5, with 9 bases aligning to TRBD1. Losses at the gene ends were 3 bases for V and 3 bases for J; bases not matched to a gene: 3. The CDR3 is made up of 15 amino acids. Germline assignment: CDR1 KGHSH and CDR2 LQKENI. The CDR3 loop reads CASSPGDRDNQPQHF. The CDR3 nucleotides read TGTGCCAGCTCACCTGGGGACAGGGACAATCAGCCCCAGCATTTT. Complete variable domain (other parts from reference TRBV18 and TRBJ1-5): NAGVMQNPRHLVRRRGQEARLRCSPMKGHSHVYWYRQLPEEGLKFMVYLQKENIIDESGMPKERFSAEFPKEGPSILRIQQVVRGDSAAYFCASSPGDRDNQPQHFGDGTRLSIL.

This clonotype was picked up many times. J is TRBJ2-7 and V is TRBV19; 11 bases match TRBD2. CDR3 size: 15 residues. Germline V CDR1 and CDR2: LNHDA, SQIVND (reference sequence). V shed 8 bases and J 4 bases; nucleotides not matched to a gene: 10. CDR3 nucleotides: TGTGCCAGTTCCACCGTAGCGGGGGGGCTATACGAGCAGTACTTC. Encoded protein: CASSTVAGGLYEQYF. The full variable domain, with the rest looked up from reference TRBV19 and TRBJ2-7, is DGGITQSPKYLFRKEGQNVTLSCEQNLNHDAMYWYRQDPGQGLRLIYYSQIVNDFQKGDIAEGYSVSREKKESFPLTVTSAQKNPTAFYLCASSTVAGGLYEQYFGPGTRLTVT.

The rearrangement uses TRBV9 and TRBJ1-2, with 8 bases identical to TRBD1. The CDR3 has 15 amino acids. With 2 bases clipped from V and 6 bases from J, the junction kept 9 bases outside the gene matches. The germline V gene encodes CDR1 SGDLS and CDR2 YYNGEE. Here the CDR3 reads CASSVSRDRPHGYTF. DNA of the CDR3: TGTGCCAGCAGCGTTAGTCGGGACAGGCCCCATGGCTACACCTTC.

The table lists this clonotype with a few counts. The V and J genes are TRBV30 and TRBJ1-5; a weak D match, TRBD1 (6 bases). Looked up from germline, CDR1 is GTSNPN and CDR2 is SVGIG (reference sequence). The ends were cut back, 2 bases at V and 7 bases at J, with 12 bases in the middle. The CDR3 consists of 13 residues. As DNA, the CDR3 is TGTGCCTGGAGTCTACAGGGCGGACAGCCCCAGCATTTT. Residues: CAWSLQGGQPQHF.

Ten or more counts support this clonotype. The V call is TRBV2, the J call TRBJ1-1; tentatively, D is TRBD1 (6 bases). This CDR3 has 14 residues. Trimming shortened V by 3 bases and J by 4 bases, and 12 bases separated the two germline ends. Per the germline V gene, CDR1 is SNHLY and CDR2 is FYNNEI. DNA of the CDR3: TGTGCCAGCAGTGAGATGAAGGGGGTCACTGAAGCTTTCTTT. Translated: CASSEMKGVTEAFF. The complete variable domain, with remaining parts taken from reference TRBV2 and TRBJ1-1, reads EPEVTQTPSHQVTQMGQEVILRCVPISNHLYFYWYRQILGQKVEFLVSFYNNEISEKSEIFDDQFSVERPDGSNFTLKIRSTKLEDSAMYFCASSEMKGVTEAFFGQGTRLTVV.

The chain links TRBV20-1 to TRBJ2-7, with a possible D match to TRBD2 (7 bases). Germline V lookup: CDR1 DFQATT, CDR2 SNEGSKA (reference sequence). Trimming took off 2 bases at V and 7 bases at J, with 15 bases between the two ends. The CDR3 is 13 amino acids. The CDR3 DNA is TGCAGTGCTAGATTGGGAGGGGGATATGAGCAGTACTTC. It encodes CSARLGGGYEQYF.

The gene calls are TRBV5-1 and TRBJ1-1; D may be TRBD1 (6 bases). Per germline, CDR1 SGHRS and CDR2 YFSETQ. V was pared by 0 bases and J by 10 bases, with 16 bases between. The CDR3 loop spans 14 amino acids. The CDR3 loop reads CASSLEGGRWAAFF. In DNA, the CDR3 is TGCGCCAGCAGCTTGGAGGGGGGTAGGTGGGCAGCTTTCTTT.

This clonotype was seen repeatedly, ten times or more. This chain joins TRBV7-6 and TRBJ1-3; 8 nucleotides match TRBD1. The CDR3 loop spans 16 amino acids. The V and J ends lost 5 bases and 0 bases, in that order; junction bases with no gene match: 6. Germline V gene lookup returns CDR1 SGHVS and CDR2 FNYEAQ. The CDR3 sequence is CASSKKTGASGNTIYF. The CDR3 DNA follows: TGTGCCAGCAGCAAGAAGACAGGGGCCTCTGGAAACACCATATATTTT.

This chain uses TRBV9 with TRBJ2-7, with 7 bases fitting TRBD2. Germline V CDR1 and CDR2: SGDLS, YYNGEE. The CDR3 is 14 residues long. Trimming at V came to 4 bases and at J to 5 bases, leaving 9 bases not matched to a gene. CDR3 in amino acids: CASSFRGEVHEQYF. In nucleotides, the CDR3 is TGTGCCAGCAGCTTCCGGGGGGAGGTCCACGAGCAGTACTTC.

V usage is TRBV28 and J usage is TRBJ1-2; possible D gene TRBD1, 6 bases. From germline, CDR1 is MDHEN and CDR2 SYDVKM. The germline V and J ends were trimmed by 2 bases and 3 bases, with 16 bases remaining between them. The CDR3 length is 16 residues. Here the CDR3 DNA reads TGTGCCAGCAGTTTACCCGGGGGGGGCGCGGACTATGGCTACACCTTC. As protein: CASSLPGGGADYGYTF.

This clonotype was picked up many times. Given a much more abundant clone one base away, this may be a read error. CDR3 sequence: CASSFFSYGYTF. Written as DNA, the CDR3 is TGTGCCAGCAGTTTTTTCTCCTATGGCTACACCTTC. The V gene is TRBV12-3 or TRBV12-4, the J gene TRBJ1-2; the D is unclear. The CDR3 covers 12 residues. The ends were cut back, 3 bases at V and 4 bases at J, with 6 bases in the middle.

This chain uses TRBV20-1 with TRBJ1-5, with 8 bases matching TRBD1. This CDR3 spans 15 amino acids. The V and J ends lost 0 bases and 6 bases, in that order; junction bases with no gene match: 7. CDR1 is DFQATT, CDR2 SNEGSKA, per germline (reference sequence). The chain's CDR3 is CSARETGGFSQPQHF. As DNA, the CDR3 is TGCAGTGCTAGAGAAACAGGGGGTTTTAGTCAGCCCCAGCATTTT.

Remarks on this clonotype: Without the conserved terminal phenylalanine or tryptophan, this CDR3 likely stems from a read error. The chain combines TRBV12-3 or TRBV12-4 with TRBJ2-2; 8 nucleotides match TRBD1. The CDR3 totals 15 residues. V was pared by 5 bases and J by 4 bases, with 6 bases of the junction left unmatched. The CDR3 bases are TGTGCCAGCAGTGCCACAGGGGGTGGCACCGGGGAGCTGTTTTTG. The encoded protein is CASSATGGGTGELFL.

The chain employs TRBV12-3 or TRBV12-4 and TRBJ2-5; the D gene is possibly TRBD2 (5 bases). CDR3 length equals 14 residues. V lost 6 bases and J lost 0, with 11 bases in between. CDR3 region: CASRPGRYQETQYF. The CDR3 coding sequence is TGTGCCAGCAGGCCGGGAAGGTACCAAGAGACCCAGTACTTC.

This clonotype was seen ten or more times. This chain uses TRBV5-1 with TRBJ2-4; D not certain. This CDR3 has 13 residues. Germline V lookup: CDR1 SGHRS, CDR2 YFSETQ. Trimming shortened V by 8 bases and J by 0 bases, and 9 bases separated the two germline ends. Written as DNA, the CDR3 is TGCGCCAGGTCCGGAAAAGCCAAAAACATTCAGTACTTC. Amino acid sequence: CARSGKAKNIQYF.

The rearrangement uses TRBV28 and TRBJ2-2; 8 nucleotides line up with TRBD1. V trimming: 3 bases; J trimming: 4 bases; junction bases outside the gene matches: 4. Germline V gives CDR1 MDHEN, CDR2 SYDVKM. There are 15 residues in the CDR3. The CDR3 DNA is TGTGCCAGCAGTTTTCAGGGGGCGTTCACCGGGGAGCTGTTTTTT. Its translation: CASSFQGAFTGELFF.

This clonotype was seen a handful of times. The V and J genes are TRBV2 and TRBJ1-1; TRBD1 matches at 7 bases. V lost 5 bases to trimming and J lost 7 bases; unmatched junction nucleotides: 4. CDR1 is SNHLY, CDR2 FYNNEI, per germline. The CDR3 contains 12 residues. The CDR3 DNA follows: TGTGCCAGCAGTTTTACAGGGGATGAAGCTTTCTTT. This codes for CASSFTGDEAFF. Looking up the rest from reference TRBV2 and TRBJ1-1 gives the full variable domain: EPEVTQTPSHQVTQMGQEVILRCVPISNHLYFYWYRQILGQKVEFLVSFYNNEISEKSEIFDDQFSVERPDGSNFTLKIRSTKLEDSAMYFCASSFTGDEAFFGQGTRLTVV.

This clonotype was picked up many times. This chain uses TRBV6-1 with TRBJ2-7; D remains unclear. The CDR3 runs to 12 residues. Between the trimmed V and J ends, which lost 2 bases and 7 bases, there was a span of 9 bases. The V gene's germline CDR1 is MNHNS and CDR2 SASEGT. The CDR3 nucleotides read TGTGCCAGCAGTGAAACTCCAGTGGAGCAGTACTTC. This translates into CASSETPVEQYF.

This clonotype has a single count. The chain combines TRBV11-2 with TRBJ2-5; 8 bases line up with TRBD2. Germline loops: CDR1 SGHAT, CDR2 FQNNGV. This CDR3 has 17 residues. V lost 4 bases to trimming and J lost 1 base; unmatched junction nucleotides: 11. CDR3 nucleotides: TGTGCCAGCAGCTCCAACGGGGGGGCCGGTGGCCAAGAGACCCAGTACTTC. It codes for CASSSNGGAGGQETQYF. The whole variable domain, remainder taken from reference TRBV11-2 and TRBJ2-5, is EAGVAQSPRYKIIEKRQSVAFWCNPISGHATLYWYQQILGQGPKLLIQFQNNGVVDDSQLPKDRFSAERLKGVDSTLKIQPAKLEDSAVYLCASSSNGGAGGQETQYFGPGTRLLVL.

V is TRBV12-3 or TRBV12-4 and J is TRBJ1-1; 7 bases fit TRBD1. V was pared by 5 bases and J by 11 bases, with 14 bases of the junction left unmatched. There are 14 residues in the CDR3. The CDR3 sequence: CASSRDSPHSGAFF. The CDR3 coding sequence is TGTGCCAGCAGTCGGGACAGCCCACATAGTGGGGCTTTCTTT.

This clonotype appeared a few times. V and J are TRBV6-1 and TRBJ1-2, with D perhaps matching TRBD1 (6 bases). This CDR3 region has 11 residues. Germline V CDR1 and CDR2: MNHNS, SASEGT. CDR3 sequence (DNA): TGTGGCGGGGGGGCAGGAAGAGGCTACACCTTC. This codes for CGGGAGRGYTF.

This clonotype was counted only a few times. The DNA for the CDR3 is TGCAGTGCTTATCTTAACTATGGCTACACCTTC. Amino acids: CSAYLNYGYTF. The gene calls are TRBV20-1 and TRBJ1-2; D ambiguous. V lost 5 bases, J lost 1 base, and 5 bases lay in between. Germline-derived CDR1 and CDR2 are DFQATT and SNEGSKA (reference sequence). The CDR3 runs 11 residues.

This clonotype was recorded at least ten times. The chain couples TRBV12-3 or TRBV12-4 to TRBJ1-3; D is unresolved. There are 14 residues in the CDR3. Trimming took off 3 bases at V and 0 bases at J, with 6 bases between the two ends. The CDR3 nucleotides read TGTGCCAGCAGTTTCGGGAGCTCTGGAAACACCATATATTTT. This encodes CASSFGSSGNTIYF.

This clonotype was counted ten times or more. J is TRBJ2-5 and V is TRBV12-5; 9 bases agree with TRBD1. Germline-derived CDR1 and CDR2 are LGHNT and FRNRAP. V lost 4 bases, J lost 10 bases, and 7 bases stayed unmatched. The CDR3 covers 13 residues. CDR3 DNA sequence: TGTGCTAGTGGTTCGGACAGGGGTTCAGGCCAGTACTTC. Amino acids: CASGSDRGSGQYF.

This clonotype was seen repeatedly, ten times or more. The chain joins TRBV7-9 to TRBJ2-5; TRBD2 is a possible D gene (5 bases). This CDR3 is 14 amino acids long. V was shortened by 2 bases and J by 3 bases, with 10 bases between the two germline ends. Germline V lookup: CDR1 SEHNR, CDR2 FQNEAQ (reference sequence). The chain's CDR3 is CASSLSTGEETQYF. The CDR3, as DNA: TGTGCCAGCAGCTTATCAACCGGGGAAGAGACCCAGTACTTC.